What follows are 10 T cell receptor beta chains derived from one specimen sequenced in a study of blood T cell repertoires in COVID-19. The protocol was immunoSEQ multiplex PCR, while the TCRdb copy is restricted to in-frame clones and leaves out a portion. The sample has about 140,000 clones; about 85% are singletons. Material for sequencing was peripheral blood. Receptor source: a human donor with acute or convalescent COVID-19. The donor label of this sample is uncertain.

The rearrangement uses TRBV28 and TRBJ1-1; the match to TRBD1 covers 7 bases. V was pared by 6 bases and J by 8 bases, with 12 bases of the junction left unmatched. Germline CDR1 reads MDHEN; CDR2 reads SYDVKM. The CDR3 totals 14 residues. The CDR3 loop is CASSRPGTVKEAFF. The CDR3 bases are TGTGCCAGCAGCCGCCCCGGGACAGTCAAGGAAGCTTTCTTT.

V usage is TRBV28 and J usage is TRBJ1-2; 11 positions agree with TRBD1. V lost 5 bases to trimming and J lost 5 bases; unmatched junction nucleotides: 28. CDR1 MDHEN and CDR2 SYDVKM come from the germline V gene. CDR3 length equals 22 residues. For the CDR3, the DNA is TGTGCCAGCAGTACCGAGATAATCACACGGACAGGGGGCGCCTACTATCTATATGGCTACACCTTC. This sequence encodes CASSTEIITRTGGAYYLYGYTF.

This clone was picked up one time. CDR3 bases: TGTGCCAGCATTCCCCCGGTCGGGTCTGGAAACACCATATATTTT. Protein sequence: CASIPPVGSGNTIYF. This chain uses TRBV28 with TRBJ1-3; D not resolved. Germline V gene data show CDR1 as MDHEN and CDR2 as SYDVKM. CDR3 length: 15 residues. The V and J ends lost 7 bases and 1 base respectively, with 14 bases between them.

The chain joins TRBV10-3 to TRBJ1-2; TRBD1 matches 7 bases. V dropped 9 bases and J dropped 4; count of bases not matched to a gene: 14. Germline CDR1 reads ENHRY; CDR2 reads SYGVKD. This CDR3 is built from 15 residues. The CDR3 DNA reads as TGTGCCATGAGCAGTACCGGACAGGAGCTCTATGGCTACACCTTC. It translates to CAMSSTGQELYGYTF.

The chain links TRBV9 to TRBJ2-3; 9 bases align to TRBD2. This CDR3 spans 15 amino acids. The germline V gene encodes CDR1 SGDLS and CDR2 YYNGEE. The V gene end was trimmed by 4 bases and the J gene end by 0 bases; junction bases not matched to a gene: 3. CDR3 loop: CASSPSGVSTDTQYF. The CDR3 DNA reads TGTGCCAGCAGCCCTAGCGGGGTTAGCACAGATACGCAGTATTTT.

The V call is TRBV5-1, the J call TRBJ2-2, with 9 bases fitting TRBD1. With 4 bases clipped from V and 0 bases from J, the junction kept 13 bases outside the gene matches. This CDR3 is 19 amino acids long. Germline V gives CDR1 SGHRS, CDR2 YFSETQ. Here the CDR3 reads CASSPAKWTGATNTGELFF. The CDR3 region has the DNA TGCGCCAGCAGCCCCGCGAAGTGGACAGGGGCCACGAACACCGGGGAGCTGTTTTTT.

The chain uses TRBV7-2 and TRBJ2-3, with 8 nucleotides matching TRBD1. Germline trimming cut 1 base from V and 3 bases from J; bases unmatched to any gene: 9. Germline V gene data show CDR1 as SGHTA and CDR2 as FQGNSA. The CDR3 contains 17 residues. CDR3 DNA sequence: TGTGCCAGCAGCTTAGATAGCAGGGGGCGCCGGACAGATACGCAGTATTTT. Translating it yields CASSLDSRGRRTDTQYF.

The genes are TRBV6-5 and TRBJ1-1; TRBD1 might be the D (5 bases). V lost 6 bases to trimming and J lost 8 bases, with 16 bases between them. This CDR3 comprises 13 residues. CDR1 is MNHEY and CDR2 is SVGAGI in the germline V gene. CDR3 sequence: CASSQFQAGEAFF. Written as DNA, the CDR3 is TGTGCCAGCAGCCAATTCCAGGCAGGGGAAGCTTTCTTT.

The rearrangement links TRBV28 to TRBJ2-7; D is possibly TRBD2 (5 bases). The germline V gene encodes CDR1 MDHEN and CDR2 SYDVKM. V was trimmed by 8 bases and J by 7 bases, leaving 9 bases between them. The CDR3 is 10 amino acids. In DNA, the CDR3 is TGTGCCAGCGGAAGACTAGAGCAGTACTTC. Amino acid sequence: CASGRLEQYF.

The rearrangement uses TRBV24-1 and TRBJ1-5, with D unclear. The V gene's germline CDR1 is KGHDR and CDR2 SFDVKD. V was trimmed by 5 bases and J by 3 bases, leaving 13 bases between them. The CDR3 runs to 15 residues. CDR3 bases: TGTGCCACCAGTGCTAGCGGCGGACCCAATCAGCCCCAGCATTTT. The encoded protein is CATSASGGPNQPQHF.